The clone carrying this TCR beta chain has a handful of counts. What it binds is unknown. The data belong to a study of response to subunit inactivated influenza vaccine. The CDR3 loop spans 12 amino acids. V lost 2 bases, J lost 12 bases, and 11 bases lay in between. Study findings and constraints: The authors suggested that few new T cells are recruited per seasonal influenza vaccination.

TCRdb called the RT-PCR reads again in MiXCR, with one record for every CDR3 protein. The data contain approximately 500,000 distinct CDR3 sequences, 10% to 15% of them singletons. Source: PBMCs from blood, taken 45 days after vaccination. This chain connects TRBV12-3 or TRBV12-4 to TRBJ2-1, with D maybe TRBD2 (5 bases). The TCR comes from a man between 50 and 59 years old who received an inactivated influenza vaccine. Here the CDR3 reads CASSLTDRGQFF. The CDR3 coding sequence is TGTGCCAGCAGTTTAACAGACCGGGGGCAGTTCTTC.